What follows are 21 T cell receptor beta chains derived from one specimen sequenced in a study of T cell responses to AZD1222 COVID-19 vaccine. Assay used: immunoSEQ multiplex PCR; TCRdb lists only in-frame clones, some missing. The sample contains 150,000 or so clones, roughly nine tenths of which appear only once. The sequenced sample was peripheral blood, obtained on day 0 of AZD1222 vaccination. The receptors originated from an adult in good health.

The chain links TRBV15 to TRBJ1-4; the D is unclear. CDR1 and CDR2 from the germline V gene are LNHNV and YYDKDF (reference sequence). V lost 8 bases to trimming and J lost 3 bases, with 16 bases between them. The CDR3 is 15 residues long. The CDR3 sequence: CATLFSTAANEKLFF. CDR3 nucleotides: TGTGCCACCCTCTTCTCAACGGCGGCTAATGAAAAACTGTTTTTT.

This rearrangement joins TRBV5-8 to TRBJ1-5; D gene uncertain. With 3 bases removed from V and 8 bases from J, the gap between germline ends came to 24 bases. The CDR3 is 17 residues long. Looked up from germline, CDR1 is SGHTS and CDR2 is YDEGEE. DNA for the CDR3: TGTGCCAGCAGCTCGAGTCGGTCAGCCTTCCCCCTTGAGCCCCAGCATTTT. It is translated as CASSSSRSAFPLEPQHF.

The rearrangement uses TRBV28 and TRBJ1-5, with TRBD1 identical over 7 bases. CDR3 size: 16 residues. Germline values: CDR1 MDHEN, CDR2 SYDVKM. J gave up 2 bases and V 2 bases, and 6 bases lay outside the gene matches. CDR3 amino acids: CASSLRTGAGNQPQHF. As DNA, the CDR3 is TGTGCCAGCAGTTTACGAACAGGGGCGGGCAATCAGCCCCAGCATTTT. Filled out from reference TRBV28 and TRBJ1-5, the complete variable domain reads DVKVTQSSRYLVKRTGEKVFLECVQDMDHENMFWYRQDPGLGLRLIYFSYDVKMKEKGDIPEGYSVSREKKERFSLILESASTNQTSMYLCASSLRTGAGNQPQHFGDGTRLSIL.

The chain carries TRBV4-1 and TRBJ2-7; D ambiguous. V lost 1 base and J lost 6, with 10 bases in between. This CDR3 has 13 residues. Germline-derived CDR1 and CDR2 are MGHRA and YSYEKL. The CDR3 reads CASSQGWVGEQYF. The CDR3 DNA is TGCGCCAGCAGCCAAGGCTGGGTTGGCGAGCAGTACTTC.

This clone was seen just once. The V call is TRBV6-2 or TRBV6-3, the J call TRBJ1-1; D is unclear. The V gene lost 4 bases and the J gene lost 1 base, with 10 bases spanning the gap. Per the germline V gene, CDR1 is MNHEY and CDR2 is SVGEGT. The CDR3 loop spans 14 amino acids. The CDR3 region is CASSFQLRNTEAFF. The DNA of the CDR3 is TGTGCCAGCAGTTTTCAGCTTCGGAACACTGAAGCTTTCTTT.

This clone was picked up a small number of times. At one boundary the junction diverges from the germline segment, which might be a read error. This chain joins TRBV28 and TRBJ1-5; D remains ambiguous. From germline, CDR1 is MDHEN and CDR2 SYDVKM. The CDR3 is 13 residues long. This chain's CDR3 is CASGLTRNQPQHF. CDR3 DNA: TGTGCCAGCGGTTTAACGAGGAATCAGCCCCAGCATTTT.

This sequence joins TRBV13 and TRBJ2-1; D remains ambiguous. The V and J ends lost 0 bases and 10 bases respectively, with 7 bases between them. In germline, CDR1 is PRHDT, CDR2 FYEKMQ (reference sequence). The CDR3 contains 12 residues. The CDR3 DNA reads TGTGCCAGCAGCTTAGGGCGCAGGGAGCAGTTCTTC. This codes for CASSLGRREQFF.

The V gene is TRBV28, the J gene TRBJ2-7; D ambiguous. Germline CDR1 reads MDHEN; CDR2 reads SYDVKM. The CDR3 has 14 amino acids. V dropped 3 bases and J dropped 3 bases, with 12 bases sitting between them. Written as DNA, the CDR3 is TGTGCCAGCAGTTTGGCGGTTAGGATCTACGAGCAGTACTTC. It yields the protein CASSLAVRIYEQYF.

CDR3 DNA sequence: TGTGCCAGCAGTGAGACAGGGGGCTGGAATACGCAGTATTTT. It is translated as CASSETGGWNTQYF. The chain is built from TRBV6-1 and TRBJ2-3, with 10 positions matching TRBD1. The V gene end was trimmed by 3 bases and the J gene end by 7 bases; junction bases not matched to a gene: 4. CDR1 is MNHNS and CDR2 is SASEGT in the germline V gene. The CDR3 loop spans 14 amino acids.

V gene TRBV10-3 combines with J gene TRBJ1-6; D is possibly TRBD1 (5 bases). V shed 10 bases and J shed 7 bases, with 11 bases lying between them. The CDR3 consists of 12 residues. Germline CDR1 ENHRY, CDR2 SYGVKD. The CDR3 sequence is CATRGGNSPLHF. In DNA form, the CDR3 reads TGTGCCACCCGGGGGGGAAATTCACCCCTCCACTTT.

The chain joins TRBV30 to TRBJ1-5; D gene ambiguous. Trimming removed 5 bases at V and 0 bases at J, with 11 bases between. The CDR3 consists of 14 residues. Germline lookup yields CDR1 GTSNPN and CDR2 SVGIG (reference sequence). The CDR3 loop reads CAWGGPTSNQPQHF. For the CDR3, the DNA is TGTGCCTGGGGTGGGCCGACTAGCAATCAGCCCCAGCATTTT. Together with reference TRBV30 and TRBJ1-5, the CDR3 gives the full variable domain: SQTIHQWPATLVQPVGSPLSLECTVEGTSNPNLYWYRQAAGRGLQLLFYSVGIGQISSEVPQNLSASRPQDRQFILSSKKLLLSDSGFYLCAWGGPTSNQPQHFGDGTRLSIL.

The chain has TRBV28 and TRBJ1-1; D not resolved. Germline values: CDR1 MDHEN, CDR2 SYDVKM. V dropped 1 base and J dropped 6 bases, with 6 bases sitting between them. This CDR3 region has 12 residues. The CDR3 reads CASSLLSAEAFF. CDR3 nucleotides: TGTGCCAGCAGTTTATTGAGTGCTGAAGCTTTCTTT.

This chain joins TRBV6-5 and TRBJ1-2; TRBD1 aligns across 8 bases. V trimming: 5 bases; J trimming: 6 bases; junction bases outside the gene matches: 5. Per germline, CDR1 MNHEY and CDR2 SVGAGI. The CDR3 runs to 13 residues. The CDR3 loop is CASSRDRGNGYTF. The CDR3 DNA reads TGTGCCAGCAGTCGAGACAGGGGAAATGGCTACACCTTC.

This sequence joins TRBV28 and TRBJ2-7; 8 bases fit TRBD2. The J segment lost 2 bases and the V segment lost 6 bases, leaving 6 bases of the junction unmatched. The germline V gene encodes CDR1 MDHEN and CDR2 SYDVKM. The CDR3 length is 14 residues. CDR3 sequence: CASRSFSGTYEQYF. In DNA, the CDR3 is TGTGCCAGCAGGAGTTTTAGCGGGACCTACGAGCAGTACTTC.

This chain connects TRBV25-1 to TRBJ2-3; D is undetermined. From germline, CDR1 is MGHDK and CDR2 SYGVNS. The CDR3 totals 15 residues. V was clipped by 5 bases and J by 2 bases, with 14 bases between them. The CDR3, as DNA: TGTGCCAGCAGTCAACGCCGGACGTTCACAGATACGCAGTATTTT. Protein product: CASSQRRTFTDTQYF. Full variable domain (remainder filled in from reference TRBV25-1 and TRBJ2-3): EADIYQTPRYLVIGTGKKITLECSQTMGHDKMYWYQQDPGMELHLIHYSYGVNSTEKGDLSSESTVSRIRTEHFPLTLESARPSHTSQYLCASSQRRTFTDTQYFGPGTRLTVL.

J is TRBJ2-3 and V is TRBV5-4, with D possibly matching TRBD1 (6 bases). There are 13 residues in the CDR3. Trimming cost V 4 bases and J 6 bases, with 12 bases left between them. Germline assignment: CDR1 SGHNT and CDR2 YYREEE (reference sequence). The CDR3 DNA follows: TGTGCCAGCAGCGTGGACAGATGGGATACGCAGTATTTT. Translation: CASSVDRWDTQYF.

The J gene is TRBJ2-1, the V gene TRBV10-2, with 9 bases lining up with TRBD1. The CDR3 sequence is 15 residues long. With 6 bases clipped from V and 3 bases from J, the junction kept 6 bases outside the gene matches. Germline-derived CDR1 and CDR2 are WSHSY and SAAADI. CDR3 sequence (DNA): TGCGCCAGCAGGGACCGGACAGGGGTCTACAATGAGCAGTTCTTC. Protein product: CASRDRTGVYNEQFF.

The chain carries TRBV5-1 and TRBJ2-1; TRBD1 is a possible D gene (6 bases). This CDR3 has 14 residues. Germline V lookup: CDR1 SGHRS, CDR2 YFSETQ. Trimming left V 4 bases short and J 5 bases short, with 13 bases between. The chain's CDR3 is CASSAWNRDNEQFF. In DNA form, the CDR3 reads TGCGCCAGCAGCGCTTGGAACAGGGACAATGAGCAGTTCTTC.

CDR3 residues: CASRIAGGPFDEQYF. DNA of the CDR3: TGTGCCAGCAGGATAGCGGGAGGCCCTTTCGACGAGCAGTACTTC. The genes are TRBV28 and TRBJ2-7; TRBD2 aligns across 10 bases. CDR3 length: 15 amino acids. Germline trimming cut 6 bases from V and 5 bases from J; bases unmatched to any gene: 10. The V gene's germline CDR1 is MDHEN and CDR2 SYDVKM.

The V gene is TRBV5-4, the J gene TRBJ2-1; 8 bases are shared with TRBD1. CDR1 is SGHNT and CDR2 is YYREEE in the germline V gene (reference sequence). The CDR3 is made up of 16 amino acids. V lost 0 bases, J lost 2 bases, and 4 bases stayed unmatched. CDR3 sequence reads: CASSLGQGATYNEQFF. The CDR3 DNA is TGTGCCAGCAGCTTGGGGCAGGGGGCTACCTACAATGAGCAGTTCTTC.

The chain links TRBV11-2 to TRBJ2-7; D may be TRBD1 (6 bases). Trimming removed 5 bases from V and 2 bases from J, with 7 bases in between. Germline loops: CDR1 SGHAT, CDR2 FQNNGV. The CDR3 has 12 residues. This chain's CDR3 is CASSPGAYEQYF. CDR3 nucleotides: TGTGCCAGCAGCCCAGGGGCCTACGAGCAGTACTTC. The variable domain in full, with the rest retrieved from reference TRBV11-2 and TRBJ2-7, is EAGVAQSPRYKIIEKRQSVAFWCNPISGHATLYWYQQILGQGPKLLIQFQNNGVVDDSQLPKDRFSAERLKGVDSTLKIQPAKLEDSAVYLCASSPGAYEQYFGPGTRLTVT.